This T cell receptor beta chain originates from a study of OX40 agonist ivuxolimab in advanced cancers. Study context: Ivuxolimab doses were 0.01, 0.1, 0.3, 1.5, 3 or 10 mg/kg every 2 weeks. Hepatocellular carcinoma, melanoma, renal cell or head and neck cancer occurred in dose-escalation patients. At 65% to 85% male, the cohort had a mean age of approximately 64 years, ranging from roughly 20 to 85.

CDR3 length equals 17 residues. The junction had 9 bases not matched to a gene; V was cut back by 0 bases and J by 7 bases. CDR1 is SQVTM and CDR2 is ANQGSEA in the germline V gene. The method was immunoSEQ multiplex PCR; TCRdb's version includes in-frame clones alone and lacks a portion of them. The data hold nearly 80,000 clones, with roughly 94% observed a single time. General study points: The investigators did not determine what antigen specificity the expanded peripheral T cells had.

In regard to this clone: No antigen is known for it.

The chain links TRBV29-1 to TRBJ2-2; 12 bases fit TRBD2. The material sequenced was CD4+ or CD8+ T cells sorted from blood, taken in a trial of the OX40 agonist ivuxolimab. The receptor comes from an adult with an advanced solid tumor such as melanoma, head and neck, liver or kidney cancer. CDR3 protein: CSVEDRASGGANGELFF. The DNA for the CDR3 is TGCAGCGTTGAAGATCGGGCTAGCGGGGGGGCCAACGGGGAGCTGTTTTTT.